This TCR beta chain comes out of a study of tumor-infiltrating lymphocytes in primary liver carcinoma. Study as a whole: Ages ranged from 30 to 69, with HCC or mixed HCC-cholangiocarcinoma. Study results and limitations: Pairs comparing tumor with adjacent tissue or blood overlapped less than pairs drawn from tumor regions.

With roughly 500 ng total RNA as template and a constant-region primer, TCR beta cDNA was made. For TCR beta, libraries were produced by three nested multiplex PCR rounds using slightly modified ARM-PCR. For roughly 10 cycles apiece, the opening two PCR rounds ran with TRBV1-TRBV30 forward primers and a C-beta reverse primer. TCRdb independently ran MiXCR on the multiplex PCR reads; one entry per CDR3 protein. Of about 180,000 distinct CDR3 sequences in the sample, over 45% are singletons; the top ten hold 72%. The researchers obtained blood RNA from unsorted whole blood and also extracted germline DNA. No treatment had been given to the patients, who were chronically infected with HBV. The CDR3 is made up of 14 amino acids. Germline V CDR1 and CDR2: MGHRA, YSYEKL. The V end was cut by 7 bases, the J end by 6 bases, with 16 bases between. A note on this clonotype: Its target is not known.

Sequences were obtained from peripheral blood. The J gene is TRBJ2-4, the V gene TRBV4-1, with D possibly TRBD2 on 6 matching bases. This TCR was recovered from a man in his forties with primary liver carcinoma and hepatitis B virus infection. CDR3 region: CASNQRQGGNIQYF. Written as DNA, the CDR3 is TGCGCCAGCAACCAGCGTCAGGGAGGAAACATTCAGTACTTC.